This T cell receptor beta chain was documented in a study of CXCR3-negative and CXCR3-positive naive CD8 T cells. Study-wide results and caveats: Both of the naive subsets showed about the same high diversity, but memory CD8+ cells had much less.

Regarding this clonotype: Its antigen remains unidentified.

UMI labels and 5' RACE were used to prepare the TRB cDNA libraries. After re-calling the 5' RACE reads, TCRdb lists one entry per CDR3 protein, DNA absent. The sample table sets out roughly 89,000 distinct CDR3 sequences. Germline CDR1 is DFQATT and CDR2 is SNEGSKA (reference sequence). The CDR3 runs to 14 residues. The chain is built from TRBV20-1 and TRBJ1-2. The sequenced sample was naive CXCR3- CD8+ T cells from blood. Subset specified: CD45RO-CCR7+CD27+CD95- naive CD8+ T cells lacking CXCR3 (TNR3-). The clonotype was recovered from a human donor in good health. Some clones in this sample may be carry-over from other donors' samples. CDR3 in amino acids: CSARDLSNYYGYTF.